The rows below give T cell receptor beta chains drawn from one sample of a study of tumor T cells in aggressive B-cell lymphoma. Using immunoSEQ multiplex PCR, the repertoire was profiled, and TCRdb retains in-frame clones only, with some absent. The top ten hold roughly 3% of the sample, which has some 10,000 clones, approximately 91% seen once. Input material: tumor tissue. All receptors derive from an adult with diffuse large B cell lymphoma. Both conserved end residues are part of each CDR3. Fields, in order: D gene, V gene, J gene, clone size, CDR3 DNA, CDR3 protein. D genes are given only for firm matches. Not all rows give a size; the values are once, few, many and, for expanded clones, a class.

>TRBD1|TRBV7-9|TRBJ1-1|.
TGTGCCAGCAGCTTAGGGGACAGATACCCAGCTTTCTTT
CASSLGDRYPAFF
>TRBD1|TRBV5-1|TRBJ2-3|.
TGCGCCAGCAGCTTGCAACCGGGACAGAACACAGATACGCAGTATTTT
CASSLQPGQNTDTQYF
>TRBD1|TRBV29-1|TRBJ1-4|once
TGCAGCGCGGCGGTAGGGGGCGCGGAAAAACTGTTTTTT
CSAAVGGAEKLFF
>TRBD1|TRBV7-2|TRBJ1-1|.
TGTGCCAGCAGCTCTTGGACAGGGGGCGATGAAGCTTTCTTT
CASSSWTGGDEAFF
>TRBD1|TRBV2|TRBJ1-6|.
TGTGCCAGCAAGCCCGGGACAGGGGGCGTTTCACCCCTCCACTTT
CASKPGTGGVSPLHF
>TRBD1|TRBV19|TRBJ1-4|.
TGTGCCAGTAGCAGGACAGGCCTAACTAATGAAAAACTGTTTTTT
CASSRTGLTNEKLFF
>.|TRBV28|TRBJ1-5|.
TGTGCCAGCAGTCCCACCCACGGGAACCAGCCCCAGCATTTT
CASSPTHGNQPQHF
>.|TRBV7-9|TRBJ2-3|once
TGTGCCAGCAGCTTAAACACAGTCACAGATACGCAGTATTTT
CASSLNTVTDTQYF
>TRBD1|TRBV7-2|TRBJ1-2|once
TGTGCCAGCAGCTTAGATGGGACAGGGCATTGGGACGCCTTC
CASSLDGTGHWDAF
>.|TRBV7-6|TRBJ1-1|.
TGTGCCAGCAGCTTACGCAGGAACACTGAAGCTTTCTTT
CASSLRRNTEAFF
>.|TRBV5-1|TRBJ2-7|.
TGCGCCAGCAGCACGGGACTCCGGTCAGACGAGCAGTACTTC
CASSTGLRSDEQYF
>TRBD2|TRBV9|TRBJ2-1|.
TGTGCCAGCAGCCAAACTAGCGGGAGGATCGGTGAGCAGTTCTTC
CASSQTSGRIGEQFF
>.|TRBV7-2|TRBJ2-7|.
TGTGCCAGCAGCCTAAACTACGAGCAGTACTTC
CASSLNYEQYF
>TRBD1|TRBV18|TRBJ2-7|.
TGTGCCAGCTCACCACCGAGGGACAGCTACGAGCAGTACTTC
CASSPPRDSYEQYF
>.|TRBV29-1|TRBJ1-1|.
TGCAGCGTTGACAGGGTGGGTGAAGCTTTCTTT
CSVDRVGEAFF
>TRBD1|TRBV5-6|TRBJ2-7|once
TGTGCCAGCAGCTTCCAGGGGGCGAAGCACGAGCAGTACTTC
CASSFQGAKHEQYF
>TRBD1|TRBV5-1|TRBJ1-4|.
TGCGCCAGCAGCTTGTTGATGGGGGACAGGGGTGAAAAACTGTTTTTT
CASSLLMGDRGEKLFF
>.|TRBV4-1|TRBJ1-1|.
TGCGCCAGCAGCCCCTCCGGGGTGAACACTGAAGCTTTCTTT
CASSPSGVNTEAFF
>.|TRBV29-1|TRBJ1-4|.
TGCAGCGCCCAGACAGGCGGAGAAAAACTGTTTTTT
CSAQTGGEKLFF
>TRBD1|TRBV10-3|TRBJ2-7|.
TGTGCCATCAGTGGGCCGGGACAGGGAACCTACGAGCAGTACTTC
CAISGPGQGTYEQYF
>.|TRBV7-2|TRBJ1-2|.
TGTGCCAGCAGCCCAGAAAATAACTATGGCTACACCTTC
CASSPENNYGYTF
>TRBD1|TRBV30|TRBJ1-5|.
TGTGCCTGGAGCCTGACAGGGCACAATCAGCCCCAGCATTTT
CAWSLTGHNQPQHF